This T cell receptor beta chain was sequenced for a study of beta chain features in type 1 diabetes (dated by TCRdb to 2016 to 2019). For the study in its entirety: No differences in mean age, gender distribution, total cell number or subset yield were found between patients and healthy donors. A total of roughly 100,000,000 sorted cells were examined across all samples, and the number of cells per subset was strongly correlated with RNA yield. The study compared the TCRB repertoires of sorted circulating CD4+ T cell subsets in recently diagnosed type 1 diabetes patients with those in matched healthy donors. Whereas all 30 or so donors provided naive and central memory subsets, regulatory and stem cell-like memory subsets were isolated from just 8 patients and roughly eight healthy donors.

About this clone itself: Its antigen has not been determined. No base quality values were provided; no much bigger clone lies one nucleotide off.

From each donor, a single peripheral blood sample of 95 to 150 mL on average was drawn into heparinised tubes. Using a panel that included CD45RO, CCR7, CD25, CD127, CD95 and CD27, naive, central memory, regulatory and stem cell-like memory CD4+ T cells were sorted on a BD FACSAria II. Purity was above 98% for every sorted population. PBMCs were separated immediately by Lymphoprep density gradient centrifugation and were stained directly, without being cultured. Samples were stained and sorted in pairs, with one healthy donor and one patient per experiment, so that batch effects were minimized. The paper's findings and limits, for the study overall: Because small numbers of individuals were included in the HLA sub-analyses, any influence of HLA type on TCRB rearrangement was left unresolved. Naive, central memory and regulatory TCRB repertoires appeared to be more alike among patients than among healthy donors. Shorter templates might be favored by PCR, yet because patient and control samples were amplified and corrected together, any such skew would affect both groups equally. Because cDNA rather than genomic DNA was sequenced, highly expressing activated cells could have been over-represented, although no difference in activation and CD3 levels was found between groups. At VDJ recombination sites, patients with type 1 diabetes made fewer insertions and deleted more nucleotides, a pattern implying thymic rearrangement abnormalities. Type 1 diabetes patients showed a moderate but significant shortening of TCRB CDR3 length in all four CD4+ subsets.

CDR1 and CDR2 are read off the germline V gene as KGHSH and LQKENI. Trimming accounts for 3 bases at V and 2 bases at J, while the number of junction bases matched to no gene is 0. The CDR3, from cysteine to phenylalanine, totals 13 residues. Of all the DNA, just the CDR3 is kept, 39 bases in frame from base 1. The entire isolated RNA was reverse transcribed using the High Capacity cDNA Reverse Transcription Kit, and thus expressed TCRB transcripts were sequenced. Deep immunoSEQ sequencing was applied to naive, central memory and regulatory T cell samples, giving an average of roughly 3.3 million total reads per sample. After sorted cells were lysed in RLT buffer, RNA was extracted with DNase-treated RNeasy Micro or Mini kits, with the choice depending on cell number. To prevent cross-contamination, each cell subset was processed individually, whereas patient and healthy donor samples were processed jointly. The immunoSEQ multiplex PCR was used to amplify TCRB sequences from cDNA, generating 87-bp fragments that spanned the CDR3 region. The amplicons were sequenced using the Illumina HiSeq platform. For the original study's pipeline: Synthetic template baselines were used to correct PCR bias computationally, reads within Hamming distance 2 were collapsed together, and singletons that could not be merged were discarded. Reads were aligned against IMGT to assign V, D and J genes, CDR3 length and insertions or deletions at six rearrangement sites. Within each subset, clonotype counts were normalized to the number of sorted cells before true diversity and Gini coefficients were calculated with the tcR R package. The overlap coefficient, calculated on TCRB nucleotide sequences, was used to measure repertoire sharing. As a proxy for the pre-selection repertoire, out-of-frame TCRB sequences from naive cells were analyzed. Imported from immuneACCESS, the table was reduced by TCRdb to in-frame sequences with V and J called. These copies leave out some clones; in studies compared against another copy, an unresolved V gene accounts for under half, and the cause of the remainder is not known. V, J and clone size were drawn from that table, and D and trimming were deduced from the DNA. The sample contains 120,000 to 150,000 clones, about 10% of them found a single time. Less than 1.5% of the sample comes from the top ten.

The source is a man aged 18 to 30 in good health. This chain is built from TRBV18 and TRBJ2-5, and 7 bases in between align with TRBD1. The sequencing input was naive CD4+ T cells from blood. The label giving this sample's cell subset or site can be read as: true naive CD4+ T cells. The CDR3 protein is CASSPTGQETQYF. The DNA sequence is given as TGTGCCAGCTCACCGACAGGGCAAGAGACCCAGTACTTC.